These 17 T cell receptor beta chains were all obtained from the same sample, sequenced in a study of immune heterogeneity within non-small cell lung tumors. At around 600 ng per sample, bulk tumor genomic DNA provided the template. During surgery, each primary tumor gave multiple biopsies spaced as far apart as possible. These patients got curative surgery after being newly diagnosed with untreated non-small cell lung cancer. The authors amplified TCR beta CDR3 by multiplex PCR with 32 V and 13 J primers. TCRdb re-derived calls from the multiplex PCR reads in MiXCR, one entry per CDR3 protein. The sample carries roughly 10,000 distinct CDR3 sequences, approximately 18% recorded once. Material for sequencing was lung tumor tissue. These receptors were collected from a man aged 55 to 70 with non-small cell lung cancer.

This clonotype has a handful of counts. The CDR3 DNA sequence: TGTGCCAGCGGTAGGGGGCAGTCCCCCGAATGGACCCAGCATTTT. It specifies CASGRGQSPEWTQHF. The J gene is TRBJ1-5, the V gene TRBV6-1, with 7 bases matching TRBD1. Germline V gene lookup returns CDR1 MNHNS and CDR2 SASEGT. V shed 8 bases and J 11 bases; nucleotides not matched to a gene: 18. This CDR3 has 15 amino acids.

On this clonotype itself: This clone may be a read error of a much larger clone one base away. This chain connects TRBV20-1 to TRBJ2-7; D is possibly TRBD2 (5 bases). Germline V gene lookup returns CDR1 DFQATT and CDR2 SNEGSKA (reference sequence). CDR3 length: 14 residues. CDR3 in DNA: TGCAGTACTAGTGGAAGTCCGGCCTCCTACGAGCAGTACTTC. As protein: CSTSGSPASYEQYF.

By sample share, this clonotype is medium-sized (0.01 to 0.1%). The rearrangement uses TRBV20-1 and TRBJ1-5; tentatively, D is TRBD1 (5 bases). Looked up from germline, CDR1 is DFQATT and CDR2 is SNEGSKA (reference sequence). This CDR3 spans 13 amino acids. Trimming removed 4 bases at V and 6 bases at J, with 13 bases between. The CDR3 loop reads CSAIPSGPQPQHF. The CDR3 DNA sequence: TGCAGTGCTATTCCGTCGGGGCCTCAGCCCCAGCATTTT.

Points on this clonotype: Just one base apart from a much larger clone, this may be a read error. The chain links TRBV30 to TRBJ1-1; possible D gene TRBD1, 6 bases. V was shortened by 2 bases and J by 3 bases, with 22 bases between the two germline ends. Per the germline V gene, CDR1 is GTSNPN and CDR2 is SVGIG (reference sequence). The CDR3 consists of 17 residues. This chain's CDR3 is CAWSKMWTVEGDTEAFF. The CDR3 region has the DNA TGTGCCTGGAGTAAGATGTGGACAGTCGAGGGTGACACTGAAGCTTTCTTT. Looking up the rest from reference TRBV30 and TRBJ1-1 gives the full variable domain: SQTIHQWPATLVQPVGSPLSLECTVEGTSNPNLYWYRQAAGRGLQLLFYSVGIGQISSEVPQNLSASRPQDRQFILSSKKLLLSDSGFYLCAWSKMWTVEGDTEAFFGQGTRLTVV.

V and J are TRBV4-1 and TRBJ2-2; 7 bases align to TRBD2. V was pared by 0 bases and J by 3 bases, with 4 bases of the junction left unmatched. The CDR3 is made up of 16 amino acids. Germline V lookup: CDR1 MGHRA, CDR2 YSYEKL. The CDR3 DNA is TGCGCCAGCAGCCAAGATTCTAGCGGTTACACCGGGGAGCTGTTTTTT. This codes for CASSQDSSGYTGELFF.

The rearrangement uses TRBV14 and TRBJ1-1, with unresolved D. The CDR3 covers 13 residues. Germline CDR1 reads SGHDN; CDR2 reads FVKESK. The germline V and J ends were trimmed by 0 bases and 7 bases, with 9 bases remaining between them. As DNA, the CDR3 is TGTGCCAGCAGCCAAGAGGGCGGCTATGAAGCTTTCTTT. Translated: CASSQEGGYEAFF.

The chain recombines TRBV9 with TRBJ2-1; D is undetermined. This CDR3 spans 15 amino acids. Germline V gene lookup returns CDR1 SGDLS and CDR2 YYNGEE. Trimming took off 3 bases at V and 5 bases at J, with 15 bases between the two ends. CDR3: CASSALIGLHNEQFF. The CDR3 DNA sequence: TGTGCCAGCAGCGCCCTTATCGGGCTCCACAATGAGCAGTTCTTC.

In its sample, this clonotype is medium-sized. The chain recombines TRBV18 with TRBJ2-7; D not certain. The CDR3 has 15 amino acids. V shed 3 bases and J shed 2 bases, with 14 bases lying between them. Germline values: CDR1 KGHSH, CDR2 LQKENI. The CDR3 loop reads CASSPRFALPYEQYF. CDR3 nucleotide sequence: TGTGCCAGCTCACCCCGCTTCGCCCTACCCTACGAGCAGTACTTC.

This clonotype showed up just a few times. The chain combines TRBV7-6 with TRBJ2-7; a weak D match, TRBD2 (5 bases). CDR3 size: 12 residues. V was pared by 7 bases and J by 3 bases, with 10 bases between. CDR1 is SGHVS, CDR2 FNYEAQ, per germline. CDR3 sequence reads: CASTIEGYEQYF. CDR3 bases: TGTGCCAGCACCATCGAGGGCTACGAGCAGTACTTC.

Points on this clonotype: It may be a read error: a sequence one base away is much more abundant. This rearrangement joins TRBV6-1 to TRBJ2-2, with 7 bases fitting TRBD1. The CDR3 length is 13 residues. The V segment lost 9 bases and the J segment 7 bases; nucleotides outside the gene matches: 8. The germline V gene encodes CDR1 MNHNS and CDR2 SASEGT. The CDR3 DNA reads TGTGCCAGTGCGACAGGGTCAGGCGGGGAGCTGTTTTTT. This gives the protein CASATGSGGELFF.

The V gene is TRBV20-1, the J gene TRBJ2-5, with TRBD2 matching 8 bases. CDR3 size: 14 residues. Trimming at V came to 6 bases and at J to 2 bases, leaving 8 bases not matched to a gene. Germline V gene sequence: CDR1 DFQATT, CDR2 SNEGSKA (reference sequence). CDR3 in amino acids: CSASQPGGQETQYF. CDR3 DNA sequence: TGCAGTGCCTCACAACCGGGAGGGCAAGAGACCCAGTACTTC.

This clonotype has just a few counts. The chain uses TRBV10-2 and TRBJ1-1; D gene ambiguous. Trimming shortened V by 8 bases and J by 5 bases, and 9 bases separated the two germline ends. Germline V gene data show CDR1 as WSHSY and CDR2 as SAAADI. The CDR3 runs to 11 residues. DNA of the CDR3: TGCGCCAGCGGTAAGGATACTGAAGCTTTCTTT. It translates to CASGKDTEAFF.

Remarks on this clonotype: Since a much larger clone is just one base distant, this may be a read error. This chain connects TRBV12-3 or TRBV12-4 to TRBJ2-3; no reliable D call. The CDR3 runs to 14 residues. V dropped 3 bases and J dropped 0 bases, with 7 bases sitting between them. CDR3 bases: TGTGCCAGCAGTTTTAGTGTGAGCACAGATACGCAGTATTTT. Its translation is CASSFSVSTDTQYF.

This clonotype was seen ten or more times. The V call is TRBV27, the J call TRBJ2-2; either TRBD1 or TRBD2 may supply D (5 bases each). Trimming shortened V by 2 bases and J by 3 bases, and 7 bases separated the two germline ends. The germline gives CDR1 MNHEY, CDR2 SMNVEV (reference sequence). CDR3 length equals 14 residues. The CDR3: CASSLVGDTGELFF. The CDR3 DNA sequence: TGTGCCAGCAGTTTAGTGGGGGACACCGGGGAGCTGTTTTTT.

This clonotype was seen a few times. The chain recombines TRBV5-1 with TRBJ2-5; no definite D call. The length of the CDR3 is 15 residues. Germline V gene data show CDR1 as SGHRS and CDR2 as YFSETQ. V lost 4 bases, J lost 1 base, and 14 bases lay in between. Here the CDR3 DNA reads TGCGCCAGCAGCAGCCCTGACGGAATCCAAGAGACCCAGTACTTC. This gives the protein CASSSPDGIQETQYF.

By share, this clonotype counts as medium-sized. V and J are TRBV5-1 and TRBJ1-2; perhaps TRBD1 as D (5 bases). The V gene's germline CDR1 is SGHRS and CDR2 YFSETQ. The V gene lost 0 bases and the J gene lost 2 bases, with 11 bases spanning the gap. The CDR3 is 15 amino acids. CDR3 in amino acids: CASSLVGPTNYGYTF. CDR3 nucleotide sequence: TGCGCCAGCAGCTTGGTGGGACCGACGAACTATGGCTACACCTTC.

This clonotype is labeled large. The rearrangement uses TRBV11-2 and TRBJ2-7; 9 bases match TRBD1. The V segment lost 4 bases and the J segment 2 bases; nucleotides outside the gene matches: 6. The CDR3 has 15 amino acids. Germline CDR1 and CDR2: SGHAT and FQNNGV. The CDR3 sequence is CASSSGTGRTYEQYF. The CDR3 coding sequence is TGTGCCAGCAGCTCCGGGACAGGGCGGACCTACGAGCAGTACTTC. The full variable domain, with the rest looked up from reference TRBV11-2 and TRBJ2-7, is EAGVAQSPRYKIIEKRQSVAFWCNPISGHATLYWYQQILGQGPKLLIQFQNNGVVDDSQLPKDRFSAERLKGVDSTLKIQPAKLEDSAVYLCASSSGTGRTYEQYFGPGTRLTVT.